The 30 T cell receptor beta chains below come from one sample, sequenced in a study of blood T cell repertoires in COVID-19. Profiled with immunoSEQ multiplex PCR; TCRdb holds only in-frame clones, not every one. The sample has 70,000 to 95,000 clones, 80% seen once. The sample taken for sequencing was peripheral blood. These receptors originate from a human donor in a cohort sampled during active COVID-19.

The rearrangement uses TRBV7-9 and TRBJ2-3, with D maybe TRBD2 (5 bases). Germline CDR1 is SEHNR and CDR2 is FQNEAQ (reference sequence). V was pared by 0 bases and J by 0 bases, with 7 bases between. The length of the CDR3 is 15 residues. The CDR3 sequence: CASSLAGVSTDTQYF. CDR3 sequence (DNA): TGTGCCAGCAGCTTAGCGGGAGTAAGCACAGATACGCAGTATTTT.

The chain joins TRBV10-3 to TRBJ2-2, with a possible D match to TRBD1 (6 bases). CDR1 and CDR2 (germline): ENHRY, SYGVKD. The CDR3 loop spans 16 amino acids. Between the trimmed V and J ends, which lost 4 bases and 4 bases, there was a span of 16 bases. The CDR3 bases are TGTGCCATCAGTGGGTTCCTCGCGACAGGCACCGGGGAGCTGTTTTTT. It translates to CAISGFLATGTGELFF.

V and J are TRBV30 and TRBJ1-4; 7 bases map to TRBD1. The CDR3 spans 14 residues. V lost 2 bases, J lost 4 bases, and 4 bases stayed unmatched. Germline-derived CDR1 and CDR2 are GTSNPN and SVGIG (reference sequence). This CDR3 reads CAWSKDRLNEKLFF. The CDR3 nucleotides read TGTGCCTGGAGTAAGGACAGGCTTAATGAAAAACTGTTTTTT.

V gene TRBV28 combines with J gene TRBJ1-2; TRBD1 matches 7 bases. Germline V gene lookup returns CDR1 MDHEN and CDR2 SYDVKM. This CDR3 comprises 12 residues. V lost 7 bases to trimming and J lost 8 bases; unmatched junction nucleotides: 7. In DNA, the CDR3 is TGTGCCAGCAAAGGGGGCCTAGAGGGCTACACCTTC. Residues: CASKGGLEGYTF.

This sequence joins TRBV2 and TRBJ2-7, with 9 bases that match TRBD2. The V and J ends lost 5 bases and 4 bases, in that order; junction bases with no gene match: 9. The CDR3 consists of 15 residues. Germline V gene sequence: CDR1 SNHLY, CDR2 FYNNEI. The CDR3 DNA is TGTGCCAGCAGTACCCGGACTAGCGCTAAGTACGAGCAGTACTTC. Protein sequence: CASSTRTSAKYEQYF. Full variable domain (rest looked up from reference TRBV2 and TRBJ2-7): EPEVTQTPSHQVTQMGQEVILRCVPISNHLYFYWYRQILGQKVEFLVSFYNNEISEKSEIFDDQFSVERPDGSNFTLKIRSTKLEDSAMYFCASSTRTSAKYEQYFGPGTRLTVT.

The chain employs TRBV29-1 and TRBJ2-2; a weak D match, TRBD1 (5 bases). The CDR3 is 13 residues long. Trimming took 7 bases from V and 4 from J, leaving 13 bases between them. Per germline, CDR1 SQVTM and CDR2 ANQGSEA. CDR3 protein: CSACQGFTGELFF. The CDR3 DNA reads TGCAGCGCTTGTCAGGGCTTCACCGGGGAGCTGTTTTTT.

This clone showed up just a few times. Within the sample, other DNA sequences also encode this same CDR3. This chain uses TRBV5-1 with TRBJ2-1; 8 bases line up with TRBD2. Trimming took 4 bases from V and 0 from J; bases not matched to a gene: 3. The CDR3 loop spans 15 amino acids. CDR1 SGHRS and CDR2 YFSETQ come from the germline V gene. In DNA, the CDR3 is TGCGCCAGCAGCCCAACTAGCGGCTCCTACAATGAGCAGTTCTTC. Its protein is CASSPTSGSYNEQFF.

The chain combines TRBV6-5 with TRBJ1-1; tentative D call: TRBD1 (5 bases). The V gene's germline CDR1 is MNHEY and CDR2 SVGAGI. Trimming shortened V by 0 bases and J by 1 base, and 9 bases separated the two germline ends. The CDR3 is 15 amino acids. The chain's CDR3 is CASSYSQQGNTEAFF. The CDR3 DNA is TGTGCCAGCAGTTACTCGCAGCAGGGGAACACTGAAGCTTTCTTT.

The chain has TRBV19 and TRBJ2-6; D may be TRBD1 (5 bases). Germline assignment: CDR1 LNHDA and CDR2 SQIVND (reference sequence). The V end lost 7 bases, the J end lost 1 base, and 14 bases lay between the germline ends. The CDR3 has 16 amino acids. The CDR3 reads CASKDSSLSGANVLTF. CDR3 sequence (DNA): TGTGCCAGTAAAGACAGCTCTTTGTCTGGGGCCAACGTCCTGACTTTC.

This rearrangement joins TRBV3-1 (or the pseudogene TRBV3-2) to TRBJ2-2; D perhaps matches TRBD1 (7 bases). The CDR3 is made up of 17 amino acids. The V and J ends lost 4 bases and 0 bases respectively, with 15 bases between them. Germline CDR1 is LGHDT and CDR2 is YNNKEL (reference sequence). CDR3 bases: TGTGCCAGCAGCCCCGGCAGGGGGGCAGCGAACACCGGGGAGCTGTTTTTT. This translates into CASSPGRGAANTGELFF.

This clone has only a few counts. V gene TRBV5-1 combines with J gene TRBJ1-2; 8 nucleotides align to TRBD1. V lost 3 bases and J lost 4; bases outside the gene matches: 8. The CDR3 has 15 residues. CDR1 and CDR2 (germline): SGHRS, YFSETQ. CDR3: CASSYQSGTGYGYTF. The CDR3 coding sequence is TGCGCCAGCAGCTACCAATCCGGGACAGGCTATGGCTACACCTTC.

The rearrangement links TRBV6-2 or TRBV6-3 to TRBJ1-2, with TRBD1 as a possible D gene (5 bases). Per the germline V gene, CDR1 is MNHEY and CDR2 is SVGEGT. CDR3 length: 13 amino acids. Trimming cost V 5 bases and J 6 bases, with 13 bases left between them. CDR3 protein: CASSRGVPDGYTF. Written as DNA, the CDR3 is TGTGCCAGCAGTCGGGGGGTCCCCGATGGCTACACCTTC.

The genes are TRBV5-1 and TRBJ2-2; D gene ambiguous. CDR3 size: 13 residues. V lost 6 bases, J lost 1 base, and 7 bases lay in between. Per germline, CDR1 SGHRS and CDR2 YFSETQ. CDR3 coding DNA: TGCGCCAGCAACCCGGGGAACACCGGGGAGCTGTTTTTT. Encoded protein: CASNPGNTGELFF.

The rearrangement joins TRBV25-1 to TRBJ1-6; D gene unclear. CDR1 MGHDK and CDR2 SYGVNS come from the germline V gene. The CDR3 consists of 15 residues. V gave up 8 bases and J gave up 0 bases, with 11 bases separating them. The CDR3 spells CASSLESSYNSPLHF. The CDR3 DNA is TGTGCCAGCTCTCTGGAGAGCTCCTATAATTCACCCCTCCACTTT.

The V gene is TRBV5-1, the J gene TRBJ1-1; 9 bases are a match to TRBD1. The germline gives CDR1 SGHRS, CDR2 YFSETQ. V gave up 6 bases and J gave up 1 base; unmatched junction bases: 4. The CDR3 consists of 14 residues. The CDR3 region is CASNKDRGNTEAFF. DNA for the CDR3: TGCGCCAGCAACAAGGACAGGGGGAACACTGAAGCTTTCTTT.

This clone was seen a handful of times. The rearrangement links TRBV27 to TRBJ1-6; D not resolved. This CDR3 has 15 amino acids. Trimming took 2 bases from V and 5 from J, leaving 10 bases between them. The germline V gene has CDR1 MNHEY and CDR2 SMNVEV (reference sequence). The CDR3 DNA is TGTGCCAGCAGTTTAAGAACCAGGAATAATTCACCCCTCCACTTT. This codes for CASSLRTRNNSPLHF.

The chain has TRBV10-3 and TRBJ1-1; a weak D match, TRBD1 (6 bases). Germline V CDR1 and CDR2: ENHRY, SYGVKD. This CDR3 is 15 amino acids long. Between the trimmed V and J ends, which lost 6 bases and 5 bases, there was a span of 19 bases. The CDR3 region has the DNA TGTGCCATCAGACAAGGGGGGGTGAGAGGAACTGAAGCTTTCTTT. Its translation: CAIRQGGVRGTEAFF.

The chain carries TRBV7-3 and TRBJ2-1; weak D call: TRBD1 (5 bases). V was shortened by 5 bases and J by 0 bases, with 14 bases between the two germline ends. CDR1 is SGHTA, CDR2 FQGTGA, per germline. CDR3 length: 16 residues. CDR3 amino acids: CASSRQGSRSYNEQFF. DNA for the CDR3: TGTGCCAGCAGCCGCCAGGGCTCCCGCTCCTACAATGAGCAGTTCTTC.

J is TRBJ1-5 and V is TRBV30, with no clear D. The V end lost 6 bases, the J end lost 4 bases, and 10 bases lay between the germline ends. Germline-derived CDR1 and CDR2 are GTSNPN and SVGIG (reference sequence). The length of the CDR3 is 12 residues. The DNA for the CDR3 is TGTGCCTGTGCAAGCCTGAATCAGCCCCAGCATTTT. This encodes CACASLNQPQHF. The whole variable domain, filled in from reference TRBV30 and TRBJ1-5, reads SQTIHQWPATLVQPVGSPLSLECTVEGTSNPNLYWYRQAAGRGLQLLFYSVGIGQISSEVPQNLSASRPQDRQFILSSKKLLLSDSGFYLCACASLNQPQHFGDGTRLSIL.

The chain combines TRBV11-3 with TRBJ2-7, with unresolved D. CDR1 and CDR2 from the germline V gene are SGHNT and YENEEA. The CDR3 spans 13 residues. Trimming stripped 1 base from V and 6 bases from J, with 10 bases between. In DNA, the CDR3 is TGTGCCAGCAGCTTAGCCCGAGGTGGCGAGCAGTACTTC. This translates into CASSLARGGEQYF.

The chain recombines TRBV5-1 with TRBJ1-5; D gene unclear. The CDR3 sequence is 16 residues long. V was trimmed by 0 bases and J by 2 bases, leaving 12 bases between them. Germline V gives CDR1 SGHRS, CDR2 YFSETQ. CDR3 nucleotide sequence: TGCGCCAGCAGCTTGGTTCAGCTAGATGGCAATCAGCCCCAGCATTTT. This sequence encodes CASSLVQLDGNQPQHF. The full variable domain, rest sourced from reference TRBV5-1 and TRBJ1-5, is KAGVTQTPRYLIKTRGQQVTLSCSPISGHRSVSWYQQTPGQGLQFLFEYFSETQRNKGNFPGRFSGRQFSNSRSEMNVSTLELGDSALYLCASSLVQLDGNQPQHFGDGTRLSIL.

The rearrangement joins TRBV19 to TRBJ2-7; 9 bases are a match to TRBD1. The germline V gene encodes CDR1 LNHDA and CDR2 SQIVND (reference sequence). This CDR3 is built from 13 residues. V was clipped by 6 bases and J by 7 bases; unmatched bases: 7. The CDR3 here is CASRVDRGAEQYF. CDR3 DNA: TGTGCCAGTAGGGTGGACAGGGGCGCAGAGCAGTACTTC.

In the case of this clone: One end of the junction is discordant with germline, which a read error may explain. The J gene is TRBJ2-1, the V gene TRBV7-7; perhaps TRBD2 as D (6 bases). The CDR3 consists of 14 residues. Germline assignment: CDR1 SSHAT and CDR2 FNYEAQ (reference sequence). The CDR3 reads CASSLSRGGNEQFF. In DNA form, the CDR3 reads TGTGCTAGCAGCTTATCGCGGGGAGGCAATGAGCAGTTCTTC.

The chain uses TRBV9 and TRBJ2-2, with 8 bases that match TRBD2. The CDR3 loop spans 17 amino acids. Germline V gene sequence: CDR1 SGDLS, CDR2 YYNGEE. V shed 0 bases, J shed 7 bases, and the junction held 11 bases outside the gene matches. As DNA, the CDR3 is TGTGCCAGCAGCGTAGACGTCTCGACGGGAGGGTTCGGGGAGCTGTTTTTT. This encodes CASSVDVSTGGFGELFF.

V is TRBV11-3 and J is TRBJ2-7; D might be TRBD1 (6 bases). The CDR3 spans 14 residues. V gave up 1 base and J gave up 0 bases, with 7 bases separating them. Per the germline V gene, CDR1 is SGHNT and CDR2 is YENEEA. The CDR3 DNA reads as TGTGCCAGCAGCTTAGGAGGGGGCTCCTACGAGCAGTACTTC. It encodes CASSLGGGSYEQYF.

The rearrangement joins TRBV6-5 to TRBJ1-2; 9 bases agree with TRBD1. J gave up 6 bases and V 2 bases, and 7 bases lay outside the gene matches. The CDR3 length is 15 residues. Germline V lookup: CDR1 MNHEY, CDR2 SVGAGI. CDR3 loop: CASSYETGGRDGYTF. The CDR3 bases are TGTGCCAGCAGTTACGAGACAGGGGGGCGGGATGGCTACACCTTC.

The chain links TRBV30 to TRBJ2-1, with TRBD2 identical over 9 bases. Germline assignment: CDR1 GTSNPN and CDR2 SVGIG (reference sequence). Germline trimming cut 2 bases from V and 6 bases from J; bases unmatched to any gene: 8. This CDR3 comprises 15 residues. CDR3 in DNA: TGTGCCTGGAGTTCGGAGCGGGGGGTTGGCAATGAGCAGTTCTTC. Translation: CAWSSERGVGNEQFF.

The chain has TRBV4-2 and TRBJ1-3, with D tentatively TRBD1 (6 bases). The CDR3 sequence is 17 residues long. V was pared by 0 bases and J by 0 bases, with 12 bases between. Per the germline V gene, CDR1 is LGHNA and CDR2 is YNFKEQ. Here the CDR3 reads CASSQEDSLFSGNTIYF. DNA for the CDR3: TGTGCCAGCAGCCAAGAGGACAGCCTGTTCTCTGGAAACACCATATATTTT.

This clone was observed a handful of times. The chain couples TRBV7-2 to TRBJ1-5; 9 bases match TRBD1. The CDR3 covers 15 residues. Trimming cost V 2 bases and J 7 bases; bases outside gene matches: 6. Germline CDR1 and CDR2: SGHTA and FQGNSA. DNA for the CDR3: TGTGCCAGCAGCTTAAGAGGGACAGGGAAACAGCCCCAGCATTTT. This encodes CASSLRGTGKQPQHF.

The chain employs TRBV6-1 and TRBJ1-5; TRBD1 might be the D (6 bases). This CDR3 spans 15 amino acids. V was pared by 2 bases and J by 5 bases, with 13 bases between. Germline assignment: CDR1 MNHNS and CDR2 SASEGT. CDR3 bases: TGTGCCAGCAGTGAATCAGGGGCAGGCCATCAGCCCCAGCATTTT. It yields the protein CASSESGAGHQPQHF.